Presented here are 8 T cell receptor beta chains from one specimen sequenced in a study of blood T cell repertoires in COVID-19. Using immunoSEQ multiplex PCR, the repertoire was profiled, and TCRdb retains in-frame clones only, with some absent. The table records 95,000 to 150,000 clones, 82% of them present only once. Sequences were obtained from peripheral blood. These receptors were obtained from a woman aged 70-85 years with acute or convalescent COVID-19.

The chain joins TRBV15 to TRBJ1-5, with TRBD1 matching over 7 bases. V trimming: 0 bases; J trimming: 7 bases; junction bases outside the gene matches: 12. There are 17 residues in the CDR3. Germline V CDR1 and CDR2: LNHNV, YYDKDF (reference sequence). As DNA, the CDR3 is TGTGCCACCAGCAGAGAAGGCCCTACAGGGGCCAGCCAGCCCCAGCATTTT. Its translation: CATSREGPTGASQPQHF.

This CDR3 reads CASSPGPAGGNTIYF. CDR3 DNA: TGCGCCAGCAGCCCCGGGCCGGCGGGGGGAAACACCATATATTTT. V gene TRBV5-1 combines with J gene TRBJ1-3, with unresolved D. Trimming pared 4 bases from V and 4 bases from J, leaving 15 bases between. CDR3 length: 15 amino acids. The germline gives CDR1 SGHRS, CDR2 YFSETQ.

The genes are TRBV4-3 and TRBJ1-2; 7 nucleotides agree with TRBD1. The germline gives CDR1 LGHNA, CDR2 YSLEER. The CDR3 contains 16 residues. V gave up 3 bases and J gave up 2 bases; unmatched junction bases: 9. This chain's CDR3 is CASSQGGQALNYGYTF. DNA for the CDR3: TGCGCCAGCAGCCAGGGAGGACAGGCTCTAAACTATGGCTACACCTTC.

The CDR3 region has the DNA TGTGCCAGCAGCCTTAGCGGGGGGTATGAGACCCAGTACTTC. Protein: CASSLSGGYETQYF. The V call is TRBV7-2, the J call TRBJ2-5; 10 bases match TRBD2. V gave up 5 bases and J gave up 5 bases; unmatched junction bases: 5. This CDR3 spans 14 amino acids. Germline values: CDR1 SGHTA, CDR2 FQGNSA.

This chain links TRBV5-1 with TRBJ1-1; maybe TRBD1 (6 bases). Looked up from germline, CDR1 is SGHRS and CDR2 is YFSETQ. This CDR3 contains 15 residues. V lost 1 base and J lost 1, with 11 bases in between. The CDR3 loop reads CASSLTGPQNTEAFF. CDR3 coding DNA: TGCGCCAGCAGCTTGACAGGGCCACAGAACACTGAAGCTTTCTTT.

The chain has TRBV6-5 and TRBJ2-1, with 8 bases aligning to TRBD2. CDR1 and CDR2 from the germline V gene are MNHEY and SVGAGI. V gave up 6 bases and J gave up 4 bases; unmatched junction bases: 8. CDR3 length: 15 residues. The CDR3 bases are TGTGCCAGCAGCTCCACGGGACTAGTGTACAATGAGCAGTTCTTC. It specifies CASSSTGLVYNEQFF.

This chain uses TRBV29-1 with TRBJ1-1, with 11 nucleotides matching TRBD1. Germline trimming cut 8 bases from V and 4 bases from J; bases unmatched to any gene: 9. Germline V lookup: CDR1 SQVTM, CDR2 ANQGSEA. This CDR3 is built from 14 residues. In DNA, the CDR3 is TGCAGCCTCTCCTATGGGACAGGGGGCACTGAAGCTTTCTTT. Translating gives CSLSYGTGGTEAFF.

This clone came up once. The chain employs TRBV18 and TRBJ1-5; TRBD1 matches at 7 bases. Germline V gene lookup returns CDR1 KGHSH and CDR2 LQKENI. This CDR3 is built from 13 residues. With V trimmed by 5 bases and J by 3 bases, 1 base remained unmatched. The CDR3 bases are TGTGCCAGCTCAACAGGGGCCAATCAGCCCCAGCATTTT. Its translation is CASSTGANQPQHF.